Listed here is a single T cell receptor (beta chain). Looked up from germline, CDR1 is SGDLS and CDR2 is YYNGEE. The CDR3 runs 16 residues. J lost 4 bases, V lost 3 bases, and 9 bases had no gene match. This record comes from a study of T-cell memory formation after mild COVID-19. TCRdb processed the 5' RACE reads anew with MiXCR; each CDR3 protein has one entry. The repertoire includes about 130,000 distinct CDR3 sequences, roughly 24% of them detected once, and around 22% sits in the top ten. Material for sequencing was PBMCs or a T cell subset sorted from them (not recorded which). The V and J genes are TRBV9 and TRBJ2-1, with 8 bases fitting TRBD2. The origin of this receptor is an adult woman who had mild COVID-19 (a few samples of this study predate the infection). Cell type and time point are not known. DNA of the CDR3: TGTGCCAGCAGCGAGATAGCGGGATTGGGTTACAATGAGCAGTTCTTC. Translation gives CASSEIAGLGYNEQFF. Full variable domain (missing parts from reference TRBV9 and TRBJ2-1): DSGVTQTPKHLITATGQRVTLRCSPRSGDLSVYWYQQSLDQGLQFLIQYYNGEERAKGNILERFSAQQFPDLHSELNLSSLELGDSALYFCASSEIAGLGYNEQFFGPGTRLTVL.